This TCR beta chain was identified during a study of CD8 T cells in ankylosing spondylitis. TCRdb called the 5' RACE reads again in MiXCR, with one record for every CDR3 protein. The sample has about 330,000 distinct CDR3 sequences; 6.5% to 10% are singletons. A few counts support this clonotype. Its antigen remains unidentified. Germline values: CDR1 MGHDK, CDR2 SYGVNS. The CDR3 loop spans 13 amino acids. Trimming stripped 5 bases from V and 5 bases from J, with 12 bases between. Study-wide results and caveats: A motif of seven or eight highly homologous TCR beta variants was seen as apparently characteristic of ankylosing spondylitis blood.

Sequenced input: blood, either unsorted or a sorted T cell fraction (not recorded which). This TCR was sampled from a male donor with ankylosing spondylitis. The chain joins TRBV25-1 to TRBJ2-5; D might be TRBD1 or TRBD2, each matching 5 bases. This CDR3 is CASSRPGTETQYF. In nucleotides, the CDR3 is TGTGCCAGCAGTAGGCCAGGGACGGAGACCCAGTACTTC. Using reference TRBV25-1 and TRBJ2-5 for the parts outside the CDR3, the full variable domain is EADIYQTPRYLVIGTGKKITLECSQTMGHDKMYWYQQDPGMELHLIHYSYGVNSTEKGDLSSESTVSRIRTEHFPLTLESARPSHTSQYLCASSRPGTETQYFGPGTRLLVL.